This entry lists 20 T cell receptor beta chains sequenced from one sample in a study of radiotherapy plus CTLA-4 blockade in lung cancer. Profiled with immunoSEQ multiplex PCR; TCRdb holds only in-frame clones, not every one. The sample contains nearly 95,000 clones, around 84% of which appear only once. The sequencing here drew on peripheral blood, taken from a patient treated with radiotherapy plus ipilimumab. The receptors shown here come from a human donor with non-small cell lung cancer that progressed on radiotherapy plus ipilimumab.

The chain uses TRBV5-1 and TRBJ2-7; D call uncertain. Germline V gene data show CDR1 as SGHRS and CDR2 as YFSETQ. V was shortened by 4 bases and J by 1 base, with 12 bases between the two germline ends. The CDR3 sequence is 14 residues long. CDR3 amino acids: CASSQVGFSYEQYF. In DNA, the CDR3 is TGCGCCAGCAGCCAAGTGGGGTTTTCCTACGAGCAGTACTTC. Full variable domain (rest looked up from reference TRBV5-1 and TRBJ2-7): KAGVTQTPRYLIKTRGQQVTLSCSPISGHRSVSWYQQTPGQGLQFLFEYFSETQRNKGNFPGRFSGRQFSNSRSEMNVSTLELGDSALYLCASSQVGFSYEQYFGPGTRLTVT.

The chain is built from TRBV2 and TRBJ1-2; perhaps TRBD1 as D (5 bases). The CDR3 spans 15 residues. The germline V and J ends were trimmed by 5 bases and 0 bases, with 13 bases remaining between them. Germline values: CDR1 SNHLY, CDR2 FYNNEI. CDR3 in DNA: TGTGCCAGCAGTCCAATCAGACAGACTAACTATGGCTACACCTTC. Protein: CASSPIRQTNYGYTF. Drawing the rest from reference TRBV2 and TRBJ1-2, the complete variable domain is EPEVTQTPSHQVTQMGQEVILRCVPISNHLYFYWYRQILGQKVEFLVSFYNNEISEKSEIFDDQFSVERPDGSNFTLKIRSTKLEDSAMYFCASSPIRQTNYGYTFGSGTRLTVV.

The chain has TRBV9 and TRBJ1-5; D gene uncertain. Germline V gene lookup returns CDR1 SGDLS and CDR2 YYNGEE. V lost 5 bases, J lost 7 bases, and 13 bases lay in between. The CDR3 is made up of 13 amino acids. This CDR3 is CASSQSGAQPQHF. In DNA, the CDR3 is TGTGCCAGCAGTCAGAGTGGAGCCCAGCCCCAGCATTTT.

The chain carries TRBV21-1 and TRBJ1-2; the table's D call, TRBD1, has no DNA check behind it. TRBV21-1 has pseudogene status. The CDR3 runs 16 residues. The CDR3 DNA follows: TGTGCCAGCAGCAAAGAAGGGACAGGGGGCGACGATGGCTACACCTTC. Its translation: CASSKEGTGGDDGYTF.

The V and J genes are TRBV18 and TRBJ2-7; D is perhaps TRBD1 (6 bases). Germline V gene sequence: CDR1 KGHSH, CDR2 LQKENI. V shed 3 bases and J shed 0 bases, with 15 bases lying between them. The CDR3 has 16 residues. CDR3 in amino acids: CASSPGAPLSSYEQYF. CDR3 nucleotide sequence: TGTGCCAGCTCACCGGGGGCTCCACTGAGCTCCTACGAGCAGTACTTC.

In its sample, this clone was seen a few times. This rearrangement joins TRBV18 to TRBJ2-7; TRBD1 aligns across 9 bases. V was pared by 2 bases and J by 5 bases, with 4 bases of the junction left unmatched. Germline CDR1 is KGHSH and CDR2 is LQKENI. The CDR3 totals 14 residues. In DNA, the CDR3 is TGTGCCAGCTCACCAAGGACAGGGGCGGACGAGCAGTACTTC. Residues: CASSPRTGADEQYF.

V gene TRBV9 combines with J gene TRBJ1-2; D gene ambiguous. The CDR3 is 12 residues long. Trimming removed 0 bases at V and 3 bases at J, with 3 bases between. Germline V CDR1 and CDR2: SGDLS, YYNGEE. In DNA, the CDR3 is TGTGCCAGCAGCGTAGGGGACTATGGCTACACCTTC. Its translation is CASSVGDYGYTF.

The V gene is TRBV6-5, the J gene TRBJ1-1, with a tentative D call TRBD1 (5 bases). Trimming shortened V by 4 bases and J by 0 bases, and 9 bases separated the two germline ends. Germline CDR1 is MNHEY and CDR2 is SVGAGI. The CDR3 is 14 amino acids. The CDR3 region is CASSSRQLNTEAFF. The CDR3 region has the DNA TGTGCCAGCAGTTCCCGACAGTTGAACACTGAAGCTTTCTTT.

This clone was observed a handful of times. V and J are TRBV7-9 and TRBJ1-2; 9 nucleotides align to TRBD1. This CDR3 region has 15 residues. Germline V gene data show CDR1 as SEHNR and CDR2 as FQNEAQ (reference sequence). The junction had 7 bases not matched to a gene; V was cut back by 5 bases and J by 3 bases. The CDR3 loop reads CASSTSGTGYYGYTF. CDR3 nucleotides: TGTGCCAGCAGCACCTCCGGGACAGGGTACTATGGCTACACCTTC.

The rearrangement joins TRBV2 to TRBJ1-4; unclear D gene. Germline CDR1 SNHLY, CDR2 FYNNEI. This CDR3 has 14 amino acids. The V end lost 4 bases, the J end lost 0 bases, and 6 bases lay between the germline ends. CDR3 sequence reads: CASSVIPTNEKLFF. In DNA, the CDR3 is TGTGCCAGCAGTGTAATACCAACTAATGAAAAACTGTTTTTT. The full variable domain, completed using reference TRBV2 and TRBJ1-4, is EPEVTQTPSHQVTQMGQEVILRCVPISNHLYFYWYRQILGQKVEFLVSFYNNEISEKSEIFDDQFSVERPDGSNFTLKIRSTKLEDSAMYFCASSVIPTNEKLFFGSGTQLSVL.

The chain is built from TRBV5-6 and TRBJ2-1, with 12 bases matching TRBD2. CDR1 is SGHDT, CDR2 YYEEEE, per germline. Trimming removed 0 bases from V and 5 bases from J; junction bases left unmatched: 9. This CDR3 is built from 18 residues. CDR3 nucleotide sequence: TGTGCCAGCAGCTTGGAGGTGGGACTAGCGGGCAACAACAATGAGCAGTTCTTC. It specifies CASSLEVGLAGNNNEQFF.

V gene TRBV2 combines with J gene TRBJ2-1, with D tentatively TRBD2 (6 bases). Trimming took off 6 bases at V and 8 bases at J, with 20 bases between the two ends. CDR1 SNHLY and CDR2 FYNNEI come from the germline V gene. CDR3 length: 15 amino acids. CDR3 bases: TGTGCCAGCAGCCCCGGGAGATCTAGGGATTATGAGCAGTTCTTC. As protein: CASSPGRSRDYEQFF.

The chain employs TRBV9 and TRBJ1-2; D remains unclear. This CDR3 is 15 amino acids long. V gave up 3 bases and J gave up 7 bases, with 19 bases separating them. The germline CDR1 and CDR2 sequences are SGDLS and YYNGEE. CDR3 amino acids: CASSEDGPSRGGYTF. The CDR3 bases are TGTGCCAGCAGCGAAGACGGACCGTCCCGGGGTGGCTACACCTTC.

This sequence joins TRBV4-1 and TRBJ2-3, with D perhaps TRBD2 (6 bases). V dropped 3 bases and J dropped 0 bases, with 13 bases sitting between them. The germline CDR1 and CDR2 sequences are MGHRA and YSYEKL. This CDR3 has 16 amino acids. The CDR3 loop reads CASSHEPGLSTDTQYF. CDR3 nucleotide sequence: TGCGCCAGCAGCCATGAACCGGGACTCAGCACAGATACGCAGTATTTT.

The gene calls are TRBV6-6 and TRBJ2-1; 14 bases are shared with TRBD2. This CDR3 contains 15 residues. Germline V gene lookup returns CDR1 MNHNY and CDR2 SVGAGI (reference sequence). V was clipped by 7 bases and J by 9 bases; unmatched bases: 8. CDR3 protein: CASIWTSGRQGEQFF. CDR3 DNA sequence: TGTGCCAGCATCTGGACTAGCGGGAGGCAGGGTGAGCAGTTCTTC.

CDR3 DNA: TGTGCCAGCAAGACAACCCCGAAGGCCGGGGAGCTGTTTTTT. Amino acids: CASKTTPKAGELFF. This sequence joins TRBV27 and TRBJ2-2, with D unresolved. The germline V gene encodes CDR1 MNHEY and CDR2 SMNVEV (reference sequence). The CDR3 consists of 14 residues. V shed 7 bases and J shed 6 bases, with 15 bases lying between them.

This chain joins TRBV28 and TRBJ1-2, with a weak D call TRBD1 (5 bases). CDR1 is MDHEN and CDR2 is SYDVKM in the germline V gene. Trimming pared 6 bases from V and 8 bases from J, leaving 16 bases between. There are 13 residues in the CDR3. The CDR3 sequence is CASREGVTGGYTF. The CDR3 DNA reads TGTGCCAGCAGGGAAGGGGTAACTGGGGGCTACACCTTC.

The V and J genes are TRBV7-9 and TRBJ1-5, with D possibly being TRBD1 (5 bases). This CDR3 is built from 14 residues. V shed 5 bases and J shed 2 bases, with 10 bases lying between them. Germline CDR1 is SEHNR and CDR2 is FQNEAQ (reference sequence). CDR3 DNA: TGTGCCAGCAGCGAGGGGCCTGGCAATCAGCCCCAGCATTTT. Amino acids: CASSEGPGNQPQHF.

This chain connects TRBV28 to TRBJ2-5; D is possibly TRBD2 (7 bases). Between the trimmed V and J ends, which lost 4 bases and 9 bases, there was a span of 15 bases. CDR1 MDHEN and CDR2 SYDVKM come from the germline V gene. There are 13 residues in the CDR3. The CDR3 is CASSSLLGGAQYF. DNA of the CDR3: TGTGCCAGCAGTTCCCTACTAGGGGGGGCCCAGTACTTC. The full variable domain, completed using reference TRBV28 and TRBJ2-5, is DVKVTQSSRYLVKRTGEKVFLECVQDMDHENMFWYRQDPGLGLRLIYFSYDVKMKEKGDIPEGYSVSREKKERFSLILESASTNQTSMYLCASSSLLGGAQYFGPGTRLLVL.

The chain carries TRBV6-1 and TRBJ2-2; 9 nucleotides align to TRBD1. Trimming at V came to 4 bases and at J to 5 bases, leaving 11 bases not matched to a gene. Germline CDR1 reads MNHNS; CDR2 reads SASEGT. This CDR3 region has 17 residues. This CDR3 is CASSGKPGQGWTGELFF. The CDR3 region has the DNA TGTGCCAGCAGTGGTAAACCGGGACAGGGTTGGACCGGGGAGCTGTTTTTT.